The 14 T cell receptor beta chains listed next were all sequenced from one sample in a study of blood T cell repertoires in COVID-19. TCRdb's table, derived via immunoSEQ multiplex PCR, lists solely in-frame clones and lacks some. The sample holds around 300,000 clones, approximately 89% seen once. The sample consisted of PBMCs or T cells enriched from blood (not recorded which). The receptors come from a woman under 40 who had recovered from COVID-19.

This chain connects TRBV6-5 to TRBJ1-6; D is ambiguous. The CDR3 runs 16 residues. V was shortened by 3 bases and J by 0 bases, with 9 bases between the two germline ends. Germline loops: CDR1 MNHEY, CDR2 SVGAGI. The CDR3 DNA sequence: TGTGCCAGCAGTTATGGTGGCCTCTCCTATAATTCACCCCTCCACTTT. Translation: CASSYGGLSYNSPLHF.

The rearrangement joins TRBV14 to TRBJ1-3; D is undetermined. Germline V gene sequence: CDR1 SGHDN, CDR2 FVKESK. The CDR3 is 15 amino acids. Trimming took off 0 bases at V and 2 bases at J, with 8 bases between the two ends. The DNA of the CDR3 is TGTGCCAGCAGCCAAGAACTACGTACTGGAAACACCATATATTTT. This gives the protein CASSQELRTGNTIYF.

This rearrangement joins TRBV15 to TRBJ1-5, with no clear D. Trimming left V 0 bases short and J 1 base short, with 10 bases between. In germline, CDR1 is LNHNV, CDR2 YYDKDF (reference sequence). This CDR3 has 16 residues. The CDR3 sequence is CATSRDPPGSNQPQHF. In DNA, the CDR3 is TGTGCCACCAGCAGAGATCCCCCGGGGAGCAATCAGCCCCAGCATTTT.

The gene calls are TRBV30 and TRBJ2-7; D is possibly TRBD2 (5 bases). The V gene's germline CDR1 is GTSNPN and CDR2 SVGIG (reference sequence). The V end lost 3 bases, the J end lost 3 bases, and 9 bases lay between the germline ends. This CDR3 has 12 residues. As DNA, the CDR3 is TGTGCCTGGAGCTGGACTTTCTACGAGCAGTACTTC. It codes for CAWSWTFYEQYF.

V gene TRBV11-3 combines with J gene TRBJ2-7; TRBD1 agrees at 12 bases. Germline CDR1 SGHNT, CDR2 YENEEA. This CDR3 is 18 amino acids long. Trimming took 1 base from V and 0 from J; bases not matched to a gene: 7. The CDR3 is CASSLGPGQGANSYEQYF. The CDR3 bases are TGTGCCAGCAGCTTAGGTCCGGGACAGGGGGCTAACTCCTACGAGCAGTACTTC.

The genes are TRBV5-1 and TRBJ1-1; tentative D call: TRBD1 (5 bases). The V and J ends lost 2 bases and 7 bases respectively, with 27 bases between them. Germline V gives CDR1 SGHRS, CDR2 YFSETQ. The CDR3 sequence is 18 residues long. The CDR3 loop reads CASSLPPSGGSRRIEAFF. The DNA for the CDR3 is TGCGCCAGCAGCTTACCCCCAAGCGGGGGAAGCCGCCGCATTGAAGCTTTCTTT.

The chain is built from TRBV2 and TRBJ2-3; 9 bases line up with TRBD1. From germline, CDR1 is SNHLY and CDR2 FYNNEI. CDR3 size: 15 residues. Trimming removed 5 bases from V and 7 bases from J; junction bases left unmatched: 10. The CDR3 nucleotides are TGTGCCAGCAGTTCCCTAGAGACAGGGGGTTATACGCAGTATTTT. Residues: CASSSLETGGYTQYF.

The CDR3 is CASSLVGLALNEQFF. The CDR3 nucleotides read TGCGCCAGCAGCTTGGTGGGACTAGCCCTCAATGAGCAGTTCTTC. This rearrangement joins TRBV5-1 to TRBJ2-1; TRBD2 matches 9 bases. CDR3 length: 15 amino acids. V shed 0 bases and J 6 bases; nucleotides not matched to a gene: 4. The germline CDR1 and CDR2 sequences are SGHRS and YFSETQ.

The chain links TRBV3-1 (or the pseudogene TRBV3-2) to TRBJ1-3, with 8 bases that match TRBD1. From germline, CDR1 is LGHDT and CDR2 YNNKEL (reference sequence). CDR3 length: 17 amino acids. V shed 3 bases and J 0 bases; nucleotides not matched to a gene: 7. CDR3 sequence (DNA): TGTGCCAGCAGCCAGACCTCCGGGACAGGCTCTGGAAACACCATATATTTT. Translation: CASSQTSGTGSGNTIYF.

In nucleotides, the CDR3 is TGTGCCAGCAGGGGAATAGGGAGTAGCAATCAGCCCCAGCATTTT. Its protein is CASRGIGSSNQPQHF. The chain is built from TRBV27 and TRBJ1-5; no clear D gene. The V end was cut by 6 bases, the J end by 0 bases, with 12 bases between. Germline assignment: CDR1 MNHEY and CDR2 SMNVEV (reference sequence). CDR3 length: 15 residues.

The CDR3 reads CASSEGQDSTMNTEAFF. In DNA form, the CDR3 reads TGCGCCAGCAGTGAGGGACAGGACAGCACTATGAACACTGAAGCTTTCTTT. The chain recombines TRBV10-2 with TRBJ1-1; TRBD1 aligns across 7 bases. The junction had 9 bases not matched to a gene; V was cut back by 2 bases and J by 0 bases. CDR3 size: 17 residues. Germline V gene sequence: CDR1 WSHSY, CDR2 SAAADI.

The chain joins TRBV29-1 to TRBJ2-1; 12 bases line up with TRBD2. Germline V gene lookup returns CDR1 SQVTM and CDR2 ANQGSEA. The CDR3 loop spans 18 amino acids. Trimming removed 1 base from V and 4 bases from J; junction bases left unmatched: 11. The CDR3 region is CSVEGLAGVVSAYNEQFF. The CDR3 DNA reads as TGCAGCGTTGAAGGACTAGCGGGAGTGGTAAGTGCATACAATGAGCAGTTCTTC.

This clone has just one count. The chain employs TRBV7-2 and TRBJ2-1, with 7 bases fitting TRBD2. This CDR3 comprises 14 residues. Germline trimming cut 5 bases from V and 10 bases from J; bases unmatched to any gene: 11. Germline loops: CDR1 SGHTA, CDR2 FQGNSA. The CDR3 region is CASSQTPAGREQFF. DNA for the CDR3: TGTGCCAGCAGCCAGACCCCAGCGGGAAGGGAGCAGTTCTTC.

The chain combines TRBV5-4 with TRBJ1-2; TRBD1 agrees at 8 bases. The V gene end was trimmed by 4 bases and the J gene end by 4 bases; junction bases not matched to a gene: 12. The CDR3 runs 16 residues. Per germline, CDR1 SGHNT and CDR2 YYREEE (reference sequence). This CDR3 is CASSNSGTGGVYGYTF. The CDR3 coding sequence is TGTGCCAGCAGCAATTCCGGGACAGGCGGTGTCTATGGCTACACCTTC. Full variable domain (missing parts from reference TRBV5-4 and TRBJ1-2): ETGVTQSPTHLIKTRGQQVTLRCSSQSGHNTVSWYQQALGQGPQFIFQYYREEENGRGNFPPRFSGLQFPNYSSELNVNALELDDSALYLCASSNSGTGGVYGYTFGSGTRLTVV.